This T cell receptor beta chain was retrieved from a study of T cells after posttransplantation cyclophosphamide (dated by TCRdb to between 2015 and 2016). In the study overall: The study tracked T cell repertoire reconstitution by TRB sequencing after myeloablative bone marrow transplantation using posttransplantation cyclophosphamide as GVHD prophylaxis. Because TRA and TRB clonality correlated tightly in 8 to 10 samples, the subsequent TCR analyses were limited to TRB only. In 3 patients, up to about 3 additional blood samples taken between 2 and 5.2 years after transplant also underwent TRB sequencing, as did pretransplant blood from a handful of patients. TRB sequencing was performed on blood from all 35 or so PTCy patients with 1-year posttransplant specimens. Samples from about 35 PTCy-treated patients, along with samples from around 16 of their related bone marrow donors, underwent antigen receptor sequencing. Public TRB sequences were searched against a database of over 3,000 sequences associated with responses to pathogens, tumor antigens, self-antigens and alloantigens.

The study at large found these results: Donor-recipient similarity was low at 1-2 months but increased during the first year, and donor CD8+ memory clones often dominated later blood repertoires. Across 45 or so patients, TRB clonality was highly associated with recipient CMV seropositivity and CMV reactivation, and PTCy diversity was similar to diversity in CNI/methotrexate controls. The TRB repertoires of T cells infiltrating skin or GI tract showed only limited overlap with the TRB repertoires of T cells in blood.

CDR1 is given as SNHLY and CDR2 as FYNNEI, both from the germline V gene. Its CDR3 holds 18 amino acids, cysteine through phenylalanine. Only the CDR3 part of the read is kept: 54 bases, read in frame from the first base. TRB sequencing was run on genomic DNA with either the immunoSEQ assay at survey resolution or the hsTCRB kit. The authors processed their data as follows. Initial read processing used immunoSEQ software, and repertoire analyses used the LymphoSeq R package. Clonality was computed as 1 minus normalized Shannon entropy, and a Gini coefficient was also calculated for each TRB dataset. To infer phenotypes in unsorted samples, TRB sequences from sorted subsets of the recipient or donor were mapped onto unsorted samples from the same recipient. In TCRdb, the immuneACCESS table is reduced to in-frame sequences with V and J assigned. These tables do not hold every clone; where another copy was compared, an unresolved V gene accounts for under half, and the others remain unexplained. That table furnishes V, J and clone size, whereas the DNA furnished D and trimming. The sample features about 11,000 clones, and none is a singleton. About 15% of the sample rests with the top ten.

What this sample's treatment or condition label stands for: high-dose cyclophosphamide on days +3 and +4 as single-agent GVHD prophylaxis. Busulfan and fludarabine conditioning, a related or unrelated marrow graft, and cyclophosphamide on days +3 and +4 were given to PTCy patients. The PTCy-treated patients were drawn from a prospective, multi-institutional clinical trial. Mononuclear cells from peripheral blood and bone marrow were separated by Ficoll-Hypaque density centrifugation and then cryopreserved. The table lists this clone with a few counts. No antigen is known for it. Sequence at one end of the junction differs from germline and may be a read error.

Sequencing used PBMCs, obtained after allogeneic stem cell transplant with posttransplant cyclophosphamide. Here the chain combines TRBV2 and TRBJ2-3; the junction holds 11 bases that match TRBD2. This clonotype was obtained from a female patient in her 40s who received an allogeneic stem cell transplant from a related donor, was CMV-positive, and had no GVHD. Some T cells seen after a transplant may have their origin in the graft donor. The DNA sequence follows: TGTGCCAGCAGGAGGGGGACCGGGACTAGCGGAAGCACAGATGCGCAGTATTTT. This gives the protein CASRRGTGTSGSTDAQYF.